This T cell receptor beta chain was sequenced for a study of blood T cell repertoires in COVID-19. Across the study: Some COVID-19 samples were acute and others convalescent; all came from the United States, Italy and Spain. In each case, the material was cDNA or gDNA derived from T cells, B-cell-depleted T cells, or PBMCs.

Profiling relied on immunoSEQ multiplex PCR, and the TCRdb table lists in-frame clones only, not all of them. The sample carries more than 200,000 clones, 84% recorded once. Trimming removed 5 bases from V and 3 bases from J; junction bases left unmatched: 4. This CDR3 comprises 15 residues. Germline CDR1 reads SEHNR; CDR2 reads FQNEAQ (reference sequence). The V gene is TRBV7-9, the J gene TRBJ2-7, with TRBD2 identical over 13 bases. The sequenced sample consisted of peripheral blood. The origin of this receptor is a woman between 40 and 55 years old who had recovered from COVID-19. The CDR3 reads CASSHGLAGVYEQYF. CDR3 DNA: TGTGCCAGCAGCCACGGACTAGCGGGGGTCTACGAGCAGTACTTC.